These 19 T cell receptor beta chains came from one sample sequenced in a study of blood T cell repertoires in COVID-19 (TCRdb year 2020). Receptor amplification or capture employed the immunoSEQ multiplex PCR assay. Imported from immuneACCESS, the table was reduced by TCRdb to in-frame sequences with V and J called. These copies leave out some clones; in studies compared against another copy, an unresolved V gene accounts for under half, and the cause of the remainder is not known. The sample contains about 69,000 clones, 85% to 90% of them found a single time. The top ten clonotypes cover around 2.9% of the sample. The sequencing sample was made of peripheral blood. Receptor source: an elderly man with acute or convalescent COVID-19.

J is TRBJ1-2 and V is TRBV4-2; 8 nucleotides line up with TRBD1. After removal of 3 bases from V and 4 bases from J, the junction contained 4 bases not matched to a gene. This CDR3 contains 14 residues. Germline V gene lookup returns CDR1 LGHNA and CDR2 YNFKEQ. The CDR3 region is CASSHRQGSYGYTF. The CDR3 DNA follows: TGTGCCAGCAGCCATCGACAGGGGAGCTATGGCTACACCTTC.

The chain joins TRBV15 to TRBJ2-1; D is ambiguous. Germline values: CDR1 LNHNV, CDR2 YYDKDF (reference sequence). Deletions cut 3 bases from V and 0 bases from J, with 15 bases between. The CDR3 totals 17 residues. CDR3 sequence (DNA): TGTGCCACCAGCAGCGCCGGTGGGCTGAGCTCCTACAATGAGCAGTTCTTC. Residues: CATSSAGGLSSYNEQFF.

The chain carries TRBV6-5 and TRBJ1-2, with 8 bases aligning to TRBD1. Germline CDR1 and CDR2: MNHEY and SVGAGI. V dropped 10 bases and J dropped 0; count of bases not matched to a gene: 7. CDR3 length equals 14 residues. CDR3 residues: CATHSGGSNYGYTF. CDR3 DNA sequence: TGTGCCACCCATTCAGGGGGCTCTAACTATGGCTACACCTTC.

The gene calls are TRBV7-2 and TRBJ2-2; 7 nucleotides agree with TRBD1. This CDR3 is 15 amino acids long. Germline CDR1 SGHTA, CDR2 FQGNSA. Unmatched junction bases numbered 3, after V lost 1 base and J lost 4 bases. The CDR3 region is CASSLGGQITGELFF. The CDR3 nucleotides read TGTGCCAGCAGCTTAGGGGGACAGATCACCGGGGAGCTGTTTTTT.

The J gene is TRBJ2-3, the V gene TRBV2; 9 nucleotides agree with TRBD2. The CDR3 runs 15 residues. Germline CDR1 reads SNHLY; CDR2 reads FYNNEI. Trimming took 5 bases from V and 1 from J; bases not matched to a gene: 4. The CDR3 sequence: CASSPLAGGTDTQYF. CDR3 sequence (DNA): TGTGCCAGCAGTCCGTTAGCGGGGGGCACAGATACGCAGTATTTT.

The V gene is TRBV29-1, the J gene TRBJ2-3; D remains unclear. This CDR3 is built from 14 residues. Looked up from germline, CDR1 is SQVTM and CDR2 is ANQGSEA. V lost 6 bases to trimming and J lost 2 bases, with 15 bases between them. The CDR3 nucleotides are TGCAGCGTAGCCCTCCCCCTGAACACAGATACGCAGTATTTT. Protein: CSVALPLNTDTQYF.

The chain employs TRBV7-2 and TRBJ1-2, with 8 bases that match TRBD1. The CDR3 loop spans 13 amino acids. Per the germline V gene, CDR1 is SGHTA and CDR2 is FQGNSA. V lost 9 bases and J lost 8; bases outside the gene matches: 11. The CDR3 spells CASPGQGARGYTF. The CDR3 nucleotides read TGTGCCAGTCCGGGGCAGGGGGCAAGGGGCTACACCTTC.

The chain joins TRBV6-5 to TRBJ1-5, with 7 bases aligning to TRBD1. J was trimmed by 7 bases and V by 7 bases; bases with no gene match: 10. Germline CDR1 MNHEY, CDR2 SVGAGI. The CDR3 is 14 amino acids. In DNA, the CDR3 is TGTGCCAGCACCTCAGGGGGGATGGGGCAGCCCCAGCATTTT. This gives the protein CASTSGGMGQPQHF.

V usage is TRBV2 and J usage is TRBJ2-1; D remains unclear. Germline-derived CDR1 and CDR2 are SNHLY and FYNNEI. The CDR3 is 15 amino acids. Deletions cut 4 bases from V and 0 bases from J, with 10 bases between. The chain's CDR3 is CASSVRSSSYNEQFF. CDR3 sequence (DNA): TGTGCCAGCAGTGTGCGGTCAAGCTCCTACAATGAGCAGTTCTTC.

The CDR3 sequence is CSASPGTFF. The CDR3 DNA follows: TGCAGTGCTAGCCCCGGGACTTTCTTT. V usage is TRBV20-1 and J usage is TRBJ1-1; no firm D call. The V end was cut by 3 bases, the J end by 12 bases, with 8 bases between. This CDR3 has 9 residues. Germline lookup yields CDR1 DFQATT and CDR2 SNEGSKA (reference sequence).

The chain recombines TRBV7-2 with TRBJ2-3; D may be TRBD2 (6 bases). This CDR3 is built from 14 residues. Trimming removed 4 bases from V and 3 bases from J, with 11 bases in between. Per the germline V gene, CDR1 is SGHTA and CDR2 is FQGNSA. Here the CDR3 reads CASSWGLPTDTQYF. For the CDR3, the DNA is TGTGCCAGCAGCTGGGGACTTCCAACAGATACGCAGTATTTT.

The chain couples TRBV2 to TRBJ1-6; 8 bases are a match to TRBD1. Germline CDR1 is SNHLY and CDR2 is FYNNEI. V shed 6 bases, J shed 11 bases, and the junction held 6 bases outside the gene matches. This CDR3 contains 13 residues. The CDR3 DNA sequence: TGTGCCAGCAGAACAGGCAGGGGGCCACCCCTCCACTTT. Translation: CASRTGRGPPLHF.

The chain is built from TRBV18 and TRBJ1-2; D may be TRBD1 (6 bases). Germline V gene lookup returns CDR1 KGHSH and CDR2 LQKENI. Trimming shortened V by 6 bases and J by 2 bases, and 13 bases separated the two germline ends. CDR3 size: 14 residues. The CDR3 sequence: CASSRQEKNYGYTF. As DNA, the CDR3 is TGTGCCAGCTCCCGACAGGAGAAAAACTATGGCTACACCTTC.

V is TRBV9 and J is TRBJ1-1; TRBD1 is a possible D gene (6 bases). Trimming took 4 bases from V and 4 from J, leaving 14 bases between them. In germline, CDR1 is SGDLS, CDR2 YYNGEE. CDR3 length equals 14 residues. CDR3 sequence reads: CASSLDRLGTEAFF. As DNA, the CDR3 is TGTGCCAGCAGCCTGGACAGATTGGGCACTGAAGCTTTCTTT.

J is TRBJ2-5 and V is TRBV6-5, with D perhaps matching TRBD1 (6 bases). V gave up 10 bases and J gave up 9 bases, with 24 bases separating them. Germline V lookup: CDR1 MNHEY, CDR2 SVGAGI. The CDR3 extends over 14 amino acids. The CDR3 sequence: CAIQSGQGKWAQYF. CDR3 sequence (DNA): TGTGCCATCCAGAGTGGGCAGGGGAAATGGGCCCAGTACTTC.

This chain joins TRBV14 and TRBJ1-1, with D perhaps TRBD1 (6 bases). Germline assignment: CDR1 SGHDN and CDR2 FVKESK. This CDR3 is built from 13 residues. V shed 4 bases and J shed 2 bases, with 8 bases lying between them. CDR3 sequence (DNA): TGTGCCAGCAGCCTTGGGGGCAACACTGAAGCTTTCTTT. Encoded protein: CASSLGGNTEAFF.

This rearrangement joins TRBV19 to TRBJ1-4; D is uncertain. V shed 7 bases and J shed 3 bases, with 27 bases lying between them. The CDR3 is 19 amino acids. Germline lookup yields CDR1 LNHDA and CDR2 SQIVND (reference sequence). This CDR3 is CASTPRTATRSSANEKLFF. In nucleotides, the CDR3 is TGTGCCAGTACCCCTCGCACAGCAACCCGTAGTTCTGCTAATGAAAAACTGTTTTTT.

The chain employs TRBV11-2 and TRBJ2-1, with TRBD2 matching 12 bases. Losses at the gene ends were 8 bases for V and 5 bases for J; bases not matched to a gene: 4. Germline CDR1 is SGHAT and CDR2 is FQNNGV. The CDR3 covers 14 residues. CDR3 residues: CASAGLAGNNEQFF. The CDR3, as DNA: TGTGCCAGCGCCGGACTAGCGGGAAACAATGAGCAGTTCTTC.

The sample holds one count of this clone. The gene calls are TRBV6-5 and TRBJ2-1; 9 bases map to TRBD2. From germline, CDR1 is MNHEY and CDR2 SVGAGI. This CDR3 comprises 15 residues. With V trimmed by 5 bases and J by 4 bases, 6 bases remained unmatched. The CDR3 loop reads CASSRIAGVYNEQFF. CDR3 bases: TGTGCCAGCAGTCGGATAGCGGGAGTATACAATGAGCAGTTCTTC.